This is a list of T cell receptor beta chains from one sample in a study of T cell responses to AZD1222 COVID-19 vaccine. TCRdb's table, derived via immunoSEQ multiplex PCR, lists solely in-frame clones and lacks some. In the table there are more than 75,000 clones, 83% of which are singletons. Sequenced here: peripheral blood, sampled 28 days after the second AZD1222 dose. All receptors derive from an adult who received the AZD1222 COVID-19 vaccine. Each CDR3 is given with its conserved first and last residue. The D gene is left open where the match is weak. Clone size is stated in some rows and not others, as once, few, many or a class when expanded.

V gene,J gene,D gene,clone size,CDR3 protein,CDR3 DNA
TRBV19,TRBJ2-3,.,few,CASSIQGTGTDTQYF,TGTGCCAGTAGTATACAGGGGACGGGCACAGATACGCAGTATTTT
TRBV4-1,TRBJ1-1,.,.,CASSQMSGVRTEAFF,TGCGCCAGCAGCCAAATGTCGGGGGTCCGCACTGAAGCTTTCTTT
TRBV28,TRBJ2-7,.,.,CASSRLVGTYEQYF,TGTGCCAGCAGCCGGCTAGTGGGAACCTACGAGCAGTACTTC
TRBV19,TRBJ1-4,.,.,CASFFGQTTAPTNEKLFF,TGTGCCAGTTTTTTTGGACAGACGACCGCTCCAACTAATGAAAAACTGTTTTTT
TRBV4-2,TRBJ1-4,TRBD1,.,CASSQGQGGEKLFF,TGTGCCAGCAGCCAAGGACAGGGAGGTGAAAAACTGTTTTTT
TRBV27,TRBJ2-7,TRBD1,.,CASSSPGQGTYEQYF,TGTGCCAGCAGTTCCCCGGGACAGGGGACCTACGAGCAGTACTTC
TRBV6-5,TRBJ1-2,.,.,CASSTAGDGYTF,TGTGCCAGCAGTACAGCAGGAGATGGCTACACCTTC
TRBV7-9,TRBJ2-5,.,once,CASSLRGLFQETQYF,TGTGCCAGCAGCTTACGGGGACTCTTCCAAGAGACCCAGTACTTC
TRBV7-9,TRBJ2-3,.,.,CASSPTDTQYF,TGTGCCAGCAGCCCCACAGATACGCAGTATTTT
TRBV3-1/TRBV3-2,TRBJ2-1,TRBD2,.,CASSHSRGGSYNEQFF,TGTGCCAGCAGCCACTCACGGGGGGGATCCTACAATGAGCAGTTCTTC
TRBV6-5,TRBJ2-1,.,.,CASRAQGSSYNEQFF,TGTGCCAGCAGAGCCCAGGGAAGCTCCTACAATGAGCAGTTCTTC
TRBV27,TRBJ1-4,.,.,CASSHRREKLFF,TGTGCCAGCAGCCATAGAAGGGAAAAACTGTTTTTT
TRBV28,TRBJ1-1,.,.,CASSFPALDEAFF,TGTGCCAGCAGTTTTCCGGCGTTGGATGAAGCTTTCTTT
TRBV7-9,TRBJ1-6,TRBD1,.,CASSLSRTGESPLHF,TGTGCCAGCAGCCTCAGCCGGACAGGGGAGTCACCCCTCCACTTT
TRBV6-5,TRBJ1-2,.,.,CASRTPSETYGYTF,TGTGCCAGCAGAACGCCTTCGGAGACTTATGGCTACACCTTC
TRBV7-2,TRBJ2-5,.,.,CASSSGEPYQETQYF,TGTGCCAGCAGCTCGGGGGAGCCGTACCAAGAGACCCAGTACTTC
TRBV28,TRBJ2-7,.,once,CASSPLMSSYEQYF,TGTGCCAGCAGCCCCCTTATGAGCTCCTACGAGCAGTACTTC
TRBV28,TRBJ1-1,.,.,CASSFQGGLTEAFF,TGTGCCAGCAGCTTCCAAGGGGGTTTGACTGAAGCTTTCTTT
TRBV19,TRBJ1-5,TRBD1,.,CASSIPTGGSNQPQHF,TGTGCCAGTAGTATCCCGACAGGGGGCAGCAATCAGCCCCAGCATTTT
TRBV7-9,TRBJ2-1,TRBD2,.,CASSPSGGSTYEQFF,TGTGCCAGCAGCCCTTCCGGCGGGAGTACCTATGAGCAGTTCTTC
TRBV1,TRBJ2-3,.,.,CTSSHPSTDTQYF,TGCACCAGCAGCCACCCAAGTACAGATACGCAGTATTTT
TRBV30,TRBJ2-1,TRBD2,.,CAWSGSPSGDYNEQFF,TGTGCCTGGAGTGGATCCCCTAGCGGAGATTACAATGAGCAGTTCTTC
TRBV7-2,TRBJ1-2,.,few,CASSLSGTPRRGYTF,TGTGCCAGCAGCTTATCTGGGACACCTCGGCGTGGCTACACCTTC
TRBV28,TRBJ1-5,.,.,CASSLQGGSNQPQHF,TGTGCCAGCAGTTTACAGGGAGGTAGCAATCAGCCCCAGCATTTT
TRBV28,TRBJ1-3,.,.,CASSFVGGNSGNTIYF,TGTGCCAGCAGTTTCGTTGGCGGGAACTCTGGAAACACCATATATTTT
TRBV10-3,TRBJ1-6,.,.,CAISEGNSPLHF,TGTGCCATCAGTGAGGGTAATTCACCCCTCCACTTT
TRBV5-4,TRBJ2-3,.,.,CASSLGGTDTQYF,TGTGCCAGCAGCTTGGGGGGCACAGATACGCAGTATTTT
TRBV7-9,TRBJ1-1,.,.,CASSLGVEGAGAFF,TGTGCCAGCAGCTTAGGGGTAGAAGGGGCGGGAGCTTTCTTT
TRBV5-4,TRBJ2-3,TRBD2,few,CASSLGGRAADTQYF,TGTGCCAGCAGCTTGGGGGGGAGGGCCGCGGATACGCAGTATTTT
TRBV11-2,TRBJ1-5,.,.,CASSPGVGNQPQHF,TGTGCCAGCAGCCCAGGGGTTGGCAATCAGCCCCAGCATTTT
TRBV7-2,TRBJ1-2,TRBD1,.,CASSLGQGEFGYTF,TGTGCCAGCAGCTTGGGACAGGGTGAATTCGGCTACACCTTC
TRBV7-9,TRBJ2-7,.,few,CASSPPYRDAPLGEQYF,TGTGCCAGCAGCCCTCCCTACCGGGACGCCCCTCTTGGAGAGCAGTACTTC
TRBV5-4,TRBJ1-1,TRBD1,.,CASSPQGGVTTEAFF,TGTGCCAGCAGCCCTCAGGGGGGCGTCACGACTGAAGCTTTCTTT
TRBV7-8,TRBJ1-2,.,.,CASSPLPRRVGGYTF,TGTGCCAGCAGCCCCCTCCCGCGAAGGGTAGGTGGCTACACCTTC
TRBV29-1,TRBJ1-1,.,.,CSVGQARVNTEAFF,TGCAGCGTTGGACAAGCGCGTGTTAACACTGAAGCTTTCTTT
TRBV7-9,TRBJ2-7,TRBD2,.,CASSPRGGSPYEQYF,TGTGCCAGCAGCCCCCGGGGCGGGAGTCCCTACGAGCAGTACTTC
TRBV28,TRBJ2-5,.,.,CASSFFLLAGQETQYF,TGTGCCAGCAGTTTTTTTTTGTTGGCCGGCCAAGAGACCCAGTACTTC
TRBV18,TRBJ2-7,TRBD2,.,CASSPRSSGGAYEQYF,TGTGCCAGCTCACCACGGTCTAGCGGGGGGGCCTACGAGCAGTACTTC
TRBV19,TRBJ2-7,.,.,CASSTGRASYEQYF,TGTGCCAGTAGTACAGGGCGTGCGTCCTACGAGCAGTACTTC
TRBV4-2,TRBJ1-1,.,.,CASSQAKVTEAFF,TGTGCCAGCAGCCAAGCAAAGGTGACTGAAGCTTTCTTT
TRBV19,TRBJ2-3,.,.,CASSPNPWQASTDTQYF,TGTGCCAGTAGCCCTAACCCGTGGCAAGCTAGCACAGATACGCAGTATTTT
TRBV6-4,TRBJ2-1,.,.,CASSGETTDNEQFF,TGTGCCAGCAGTGGCGAGACTACGGACAATGAGCAGTTCTTC
TRBV15,TRBJ2-7,TRBD2,once,CATSRSSPGLASYEQYF,TGTGCCACCAGCAGATCTAGCCCGGGACTAGCATCCTACGAGCAGTACTTC
TRBV9,TRBJ2-1,.,.,CASSPGTSMDNEQFF,TGTGCCAGCAGCCCAGGGACCAGTATGGACAATGAGCAGTTCTTC
TRBV6-1,TRBJ1-2,.,.,CASSENRESLF,TGTGCCAGCAGTGAAAATCGGGAAAGTCTCTTC
TRBV30,TRBJ1-2,.,.,CASEGRVDLNGYTF,TGTGCCTCCGAGGGTAGGGTCGACTTGAACGGCTACACCTTC
TRBV7-8,TRBJ2-6,TRBD1,.,CASSGGQLSSGANVLTF,TGTGCCAGCAGCGGGGGACAGCTAAGCTCTGGGGCCAACGTCCTGACTTTC
TRBV11-2,TRBJ2-7,.,.,CASSSLALSSYEQYF,TGTGCCAGCAGCTCATTAGCCCTCAGCTCCTACGAGCAGTACTTC
TRBV6-5,TRBJ1-1,.,once,CASSYGQVMNTEAFF,TGTGCCAGCAGTTACGGGCAGGTGATGAACACTGAAGCTTTCTTT
TRBV7-8,TRBJ1-5,.,few,CASSSARIQPQHF,TGTGCCAGCAGCTCCGCCCGAATTCAGCCCCAGCATTTT
TRBV28,TRBJ1-3,.,.,CATVASGNTIYF,TGTGCCACCGTGGCCTCTGGAAACACCATATATTTT
TRBV6-5,TRBJ2-7,.,.,CASSRDTASYEQYF,TGTGCCAGCAGCCGGGACACCGCCTCCTACGAGCAGTACTTC